A selection of T cell receptor beta chains follows, all from one sample in a study of vaccination and CD4 T cells after COVID-19. TCRdb analysed the PCR reads with MiXCR anew, one entry per CDR3 protein. The sample includes approximately 21,000 distinct CDR3 sequences, about 61% of them seen just once. These receptors' antigens are unknown. The sample taken for sequencing was CD4+ T cells from blood, cultured in vitro. The origin of the receptors is a human donor who had recovered from COVID-19. Each CDR3 is given with its conserved first and last residue. A D gene is named only where the DNA matches it firmly. Clone size is stated in some rows and not others, as once, few, many or a class when expanded.

len: 15
j_gene: TRBJ1-5
abundance: NA
v_gene: TRBV6-2/TRBV6-3
d_gene: NA
CDR3nt: TGTGCCAGCAAGTGGGGGTCCGCTGCCAATCAGCCCCAGCATTTT
CDR3aa: CASKWGSAANQPQHF

len: 14
j_gene: TRBJ2-3
abundance: NA
v_gene: TRBV7-6
d_gene: TRBD2
CDR3nt: TGTGCCAGCAGCTCGTCGACTAGCGGGACAACGCAGTATTTT
CDR3aa: CASSSSTSGTTQYF

len: 15
j_gene: TRBJ2-5
abundance: NA
v_gene: TRBV7-2
d_gene: TRBD1
CDR3nt: TGTGCCAGCAGTTTTGGCGCCGGGACAGCAGAGACCCAGTACTTC
CDR3aa: CASSFGAGTAETQYF

len: 16
j_gene: TRBJ2-3
abundance: NA
v_gene: TRBV4-3
d_gene: NA
CDR3nt: TGCGCCAGCAGCGAATCAGGGAGCGGTAGCACAGATACGCAGTATTTT
CDR3aa: CASSESGSGSTDTQYF

len: 14
j_gene: TRBJ2-1
abundance: NA
v_gene: TRBV7-2
d_gene: NA
CDR3nt: TGTGCCAGCAGCTTAGAGCTGGCTGCGGATGAGCAGTTCTTC
CDR3aa: CASSLELAADEQFF

len: 12
j_gene: TRBJ2-3
abundance: NA
v_gene: TRBV9
d_gene: NA
CDR3nt: TGTGCCAGCAGCGTAGCGACAGATACGCAGTATTTT
CDR3aa: CASSVATDTQYF

len: 15
j_gene: TRBJ1-1
abundance: NA
v_gene: TRBV25-1
d_gene: NA
CDR3nt: TGTGCCAGCAGTGACCCGGCCAGGGGGAACACTGAAGCTTTCTTT
CDR3aa: CASSDPARGNTEAFF

len: 14
j_gene: TRBJ2-1
abundance: NA
v_gene: TRBV11-1
d_gene: NA
CDR3nt: TGTGCCAGCAGCTCCGTGCGGGGCGACAATGAGCAGTTCTTC
CDR3aa: CASSSVRGDNEQFF

len: 12
j_gene: TRBJ1-4
abundance: NA
v_gene: TRBV20-1
d_gene: TRBD1
CDR3nt: TGCAGTGCTAGAGCAGGGGGTGAAAAACTGCTTTTT
CDR3aa: CSARAGGEKLLF

len: 13
j_gene: TRBJ2-7
abundance: few
v_gene: TRBV20-1
d_gene: TRBD2
CDR3nt: TGCAGTGCTAGTCGCGGGAGGGGCTACGAGCAGTACTTC
CDR3aa: CSASRGRGYEQYF

len: 15
j_gene: TRBJ1-2
abundance: NA
v_gene: TRBV6-2/TRBV6-3
d_gene: TRBD1
CDR3nt: TGTGCCAGCAGTTACTCGGCAGGGGGCTCTCATGGCTACACCTTC
CDR3aa: CASSYSAGGSHGYTF

len: 12
j_gene: TRBJ1-1
abundance: NA
v_gene: TRBV20-1
d_gene: NA
CDR3nt: TGCAGTGCTAGAGATCATGGGTCTGAAGCTTTCTTT
CDR3aa: CSARDHGSEAFF

len: 16
j_gene: TRBJ2-7
abundance: NA
v_gene: TRBV7-9
d_gene: NA
CDR3nt: TGTGCCAGCAGCCAAAGGGATCGGGCCGCAGTCTACGAGCAGTACTTC
CDR3aa: CASSQRDRAAVYEQYF

len: 16
j_gene: TRBJ2-2
abundance: NA
v_gene: TRBV6-5
d_gene: NA
CDR3nt: TGTGCCAGCAGTTACTCGATCGGATTTAACACCGGGGAGCTGTTTTTT
CDR3aa: CASSYSIGFNTGELFF

len: 13
j_gene: TRBJ1-1
abundance: few
v_gene: TRBV24-1
d_gene: NA
CDR3nt: TGTGCCACCCGGGGGAAACTGGGCACTGAAGCTTTCTTT
CDR3aa: CATRGKLGTEAFF

len: 13
j_gene: TRBJ1-4
abundance: few
v_gene: TRBV20-1
d_gene: TRBD1
CDR3nt: TGCAGTGCTAGACAGGGGGCCGGTGAAAAACTGTTTTTT
CDR3aa: CSARQGAGEKLFF

len: 14
j_gene: TRBJ1-1
abundance: NA
v_gene: TRBV15
d_gene: NA
CDR3nt: TGTGCCACCAGCAGGACAACGATGAACACTGAAGCTTTCTTT
CDR3aa: CATSRTTMNTEAFF

len: 15
j_gene: TRBJ2-5
abundance: NA
v_gene: TRBV24-1
d_gene: NA
CDR3nt: TGTGCCACCGGCCTTGGGGGGACAGCAATGGAGACCCAGTACTTC
CDR3aa: CATGLGGTAMETQYF

len: 16
j_gene: TRBJ1-3
abundance: NA
v_gene: TRBV6-1
d_gene: TRBD1
CDR3nt: TGTGCCAGCAGGGAAACCGGGACAGGGGCTAGAAACACCATATATTTT
CDR3aa: CASRETGTGARNTIYF

len: 13
j_gene: TRBJ2-4
abundance: NA
v_gene: TRBV2
d_gene: TRBD2
CDR3nt: TGTGCCAGCACGGGGGGAAGTCGGAACATTCAGTACTTC
CDR3aa: CASTGGSRNIQYF

len: 14
j_gene: TRBJ2-7
abundance: NA
v_gene: TRBV12-2
d_gene: NA
CDR3nt: TGTGCAAGTCGCTTTAGGAAGGGGTTTTACGAGCAGTACTTC
CDR3aa: CASRFRKGFYEQYF

len: 17
j_gene: TRBJ1-3
abundance: NA
v_gene: TRBV15
d_gene: NA
CDR3nt: TGTGCCACCAGCAGTCTCGTGGATCCCATCCGTTCGGACACCATATATTTT
CDR3aa: CATSSLVDPIRSDTIYF